Below, 3 T cell receptor beta chains from the same sample are listed, as sequenced in a study of CD8+CD57+ T cells in acquired aplastic anemia. Patients chosen for sequencing had CD8+CD57+ cells that had expanded, as shown by flow cytometry. Genomic DNA, the template, was used for profiling of the TCR beta VDJ and CDR3. One entry per CDR3 protein, called by TCRdb with MiXCR from the reads. Of about 180,000 distinct CDR3 sequences listed, roughly 65% are singletons. The specimen sequenced was sorted CD4+, CD8+, or CD8+CD57+ T cells (not recorded which) from PBMCs. These receptor sequences come from a human donor with aplastic anemia.

The chain links TRBV10-1 to TRBJ2-2; 12 bases match TRBD2. V shed 8 bases, J shed 5 bases, and the junction held 12 bases outside the gene matches. The CDR3 totals 17 residues. Germline V gene lookup returns CDR1 WNHNN and CDR2 SYGVQD (reference sequence). In DNA, the CDR3 is TGCGCCAGCCGGACTAGCGGGACACCTTGGAAGACCGGGGAGCTGTTTTTT. Its protein is CASRTSGTPWKTGELFF.

The chain carries TRBV20-1 and TRBJ2-3; 7 nucleotides align to TRBD2. Germline-derived CDR1 and CDR2 are DFQATT and SNEGSKA (reference sequence). The CDR3 has 15 amino acids. Trimming at V came to 5 bases and at J to 2 bases, leaving 10 bases not matched to a gene. DNA of the CDR3: TGCAGTGCTCAGGCTTCTAGCGGTAACACAGATACGCAGTATTTT. It is translated as CSAQASSGNTDTQYF.

This clonotype was picked up many times. V is TRBV4-1 and J is TRBJ2-7; 9 nucleotides agree with TRBD1. V lost 1 base, J lost 6 bases, and 4 bases stayed unmatched. Germline CDR1 and CDR2: MGHRA and YSYEKL. The CDR3 spans 14 residues. This CDR3 reads CASSQGTGVVEQYF. The CDR3 nucleotides read TGCGCCAGCAGCCAAGGGACAGGGGTGGTCGAGCAGTACTTC.